One T cell receptor (beta chain) is described in this entry. Its target is unknown. The method was immunoSEQ multiplex PCR; TCRdb's version includes in-frame clones alone and lacks a portion of them. The data hold about 73,000 clones, with 88% observed a single time. The data belong to a study of T cell responses to AZD1222 COVID-19 vaccine. Turning to the study itself: Both about-4-week and about-12-week second-dose recipients were combined. Study outcomes and limitations: Nearly half of spike-specific TCRs reportedly go after variant regions that carry no mutations. Mapped onto spike, vaccine-associated CD4 TCRs spanned it and were dominant at 160-218 and 743-854. Donors, mostly white British, included more females; clonal diversity was possibly underestimated.

CDR3 length: 16 amino acids. Between the trimmed V and J ends, which lost 0 bases and 4 bases, there was a span of 15 bases. Per the germline V gene, CDR1 is MNHEY and CDR2 is SVGAGI. The J gene is TRBJ1-1, the V gene TRBV6-5; perhaps TRBD1 as D (6 bases). The clonotype originates from an adult in good health. The sequencing used peripheral blood, collected on day 0 of AZD1222 vaccination. This CDR3 reads CASSYSSGQGTTEAFF. The CDR3 nucleotides are TGTGCCAGCAGTTACTCCAGTGGGCAGGGGACCACTGAAGCTTTCTTT.